This T cell receptor (beta chain) was sequenced in a study of shared clonotypes between healthy human individuals (dated by TCRdb to the early 2020s). A note on the overall study: The cohort included a few men and a couple of women between 18 and 49 years of age. For each donor, CD4 naive and CD4 memory were each given three plates, CD8 naive was given two plates, and CD8 memory was given one plate. To estimate repertoire size and how much clonotype sharing occurs between individuals, the study deeply sequenced the blood TCR repertoires of 5 or 6 healthy adults. To increase sequencing depth and limit assay-specific biases, different laboratories used diverse techniques to prepare libraries and sequence TCR repertoires. Each donor's leukapheresis produced roughly between roughly 0.85 and 9 billion PBMCs. The research as a whole found: Compared with non-shared clonotypes, clonotypes shared by all four sorted-subset donors had higher generation probabilities. Incomplete sequencing was indicated by rarefaction of sorted-subset datasets, despite the large sequencing depth. Larger estimated clonotype richness was generally found for naive subsets than for memory subsets. The genetic and exposure-history diversity represented was limited by the small number of donors. Only blood was sampled, and tissue TCR repertoires likely differ from those in blood. Around 5.4% of naive CD4, approximately 3.7% of naive CD8, 2.3% of memory CD4, and 0.4% of memory CD8 clonotypes were shared across several donors. Based on pairwise subsampling, the degree of clonotype sharing among donors was expected to be affected by sequencing depth.

About this clone itself: The antigen it binds to is not known. No much larger clone is present one base from it, and per-base qualities are unavailable.

The CDR1 and CDR2 encoded by the germline V gene are SGHAT and FQNNGV. V has 5 bases trimmed and J has 10 bases trimmed; junction bases matching no gene number 3. From the cysteine through the phenylalanine, the CDR3 covers 13 amino acids. Only the CDR3 portion is preserved as DNA: 39 bases, with reading frame beginning at the first base. The donors were healthy, HIV-negative adults who had no recently reported acute infections or vaccinations. Every donor was a Caucasian adult residing in Nashville, Tennessee, USA. CD4+ T cells were enriched by magnetic negative selection, after which naive cells were positively selected on CD45RA and the negative fraction was taken as the memory subset. Blood was collected by leukapheresis, and PBMCs were isolated by Ficoll-Histopaque density gradient centrifugation and then cryopreserved in liquid nitrogen vapor phase. Purity and quantity of every magnetically sorted T cell population were checked by analytical flow cytometry. Each sorted fraction had its genomic DNA isolated and then quantified by UV absorbance on a Nanodrop 2000c.

Using the deep immunoSEQ assay, multiplex PCR amplified TCR CDR3 regions from genomic DNA. Genomic DNA extracted from each cell subset was distributed evenly over all wells of several immunoSEQ 96-well plates, and each plate served as one replicate. For sorted subsets, about 200 ng genomic DNA, equal to 30,000 or so T cell genomes, was loaded into each replicate PCR. Purified libraries were quantified with a Qubit 3.0 fluorometer, sized on a Bioanalyzer 2100, and re-quantified with the KAPA Library Quantification kit. A separate single-read 150-cycle Illumina NextSeq 550 flow cell was used to sequence each immunoSEQ 96-well plate. From the authors' description of their analysis: The immunoSEQ output contained only junctional sequences without quality scores, so filtering could not match that applied to full-length reads. To assign V/J genes and CDR3, sequences were annotated using PyIR, a Python wrapper for IgBLAST v1.9, with IMGT germline references. Reads were removed for weak V/J assignments (E-value above 1e-6), missing CDR3, stop codons, out-of-frame junctions, or ambiguous translated residues. A V3J clonotype was defined by an identical inferred V gene, J gene, and CDR3 amino acid sequence. The percentage overlap between two repertoires was calculated by dividing the number of shared unique clonotypes by the size of the smaller repertoire. Richness of each repertoire was evaluated using RTK rarefaction, the Chao1 estimator, and Recon v2.1 estimates of unobserved clonotypes. For all TCRbeta clonotypes obtained by the gDNA method from a few donors, generation probabilities were computed with OLGA. Held by TCRdb, this immuneACCESS table contains in-frame sequences only and omits some clones. Under half of the omission traces to an unresolved V gene where checked; the cause of the rest is unknown. Clonal size and the V and J genes are those of that table, whereas D and trimming came from the DNA. In this sample the table shows roughly 2 million clones, roughly 95% of which occur a single time. The ten largest clones represent around 0.13% of the sample.

The sequenced sample was naive CD4+ T cells sorted from blood. The cell subset or site label for this specimen denotes: CD45RA+ positively selected. This TCR was recovered from a man aged 18 to 29 in good health. Recombination joined TRBV11-2 with TRBJ1-4; TRBD1 lines up with 11 middle nucleotides. DNA sequence: TGTGCCAGCAGCCCCGGGACAGGGGGAAAACTGTTTTTT. This codes for CASSPGTGGKLFF.